Listed below are T cell receptor beta chains from one sample, sequenced in a study of T cells in localized non-small cell lung cancer. Clones were read by immunoSEQ multiplex PCR, and TCRdb kept only the in-frame ones, dropping some. The sample holds about 41,000 clones, 70% to 90% seen once. Sequencing used peripheral blood, obtained before any cancer treatment. All receptors derive from a woman aged 18 to 50 with stage III lung adenocarcinoma. CDR3s leave out the opening cysteine and the closing phenylalanine or tryptophan. The order of the fields is clone size, V gene, J gene, CDR3 protein. Size is stated for part of the rows, as once, few or many counts, or as a class when the clone is expanded.

-	TRBV7-6	TRBJ2-1	ASSLAPGGFSYNEQF
-	TRBV4-1	TRBJ2-1	ASSQGTSGGASYNEQF
few	TRBV2	TRBJ1-2	ASSGLFYGYT
-	TRBV6-6	TRBJ2-2	ASSSGGAAGELF
-	TRBV14	TRBJ1-1	ASSQLQDTEAF
-	TRBV4-1	TRBJ1-6	ASSQGDRVNSPLH
-	TRBV5-1	TRBJ2-2	ASSFGARGYAGELF
-	TRBV10-1	TRBJ2-3	ASSESLLATSTDTQY
-	TRBV11-2	TRBJ2-5	ASSSSPLETQY
-	TRBV5-1	TRBJ1-6	ASRGGPYNSPLH